This passage covers 19 T cell receptor beta chains from one sample sequenced in a study of blood T cell repertoires in COVID-19. Libraries were prepared by immunoSEQ multiplex PCR; TCRdb keeps only in-frame clonotypes and omits some of them. Of about 330,000 clones in the sample, more than 75% were seen once. Sample: peripheral blood. The receptors originated from a woman aged 50 to 65 with active or convalescent COVID-19.

V gene TRBV18 combines with J gene TRBJ2-3, with D uncertain. CDR1 and CDR2 from the germline V gene are KGHSH and LQKENI. Trimming removed 6 bases at V and 0 bases at J, with 10 bases between. CDR3 length: 14 amino acids. The CDR3 bases are TGTGCCAGCTCCCAGATCTCTAGCACAGATACGCAGTATTTT. It is translated as CASSQISSTDTQYF.

The rearrangement joins TRBV7-9 to TRBJ2-3; D gene unclear. V lost 5 bases and J lost 5, with 17 bases in between. Germline V CDR1 and CDR2: SEHNR, FQNEAQ (reference sequence). The CDR3 totals 15 residues. CDR3: CASSPKRRVGDTQYF. CDR3 DNA: TGTGCCAGCAGCCCGAAACGCCGGGTTGGAGATACGCAGTATTTT.

The chain couples TRBV19 to TRBJ2-7; TRBD1 matches 9 bases. Germline CDR1 reads LNHDA; CDR2 reads SQIVND (reference sequence). V trimming: 5 bases; J trimming: 2 bases; junction bases outside the gene matches: 10. The CDR3 consists of 16 residues. In DNA, the CDR3 is TGTGCCAGTAGTGCTCCCTCCGGGACAGGGACCTACGAGCAGTACTTC. Residues: CASSAPSGTGTYEQYF. The variable domain in full, completed from reference TRBV19 and TRBJ2-7, reads DGGITQSPKYLFRKEGQNVTLSCEQNLNHDAMYWYRQDPGQGLRLIYYSQIVNDFQKGDIAEGYSVSREKKESFPLTVTSAQKNPTAFYLCASSAPSGTGTYEQYFGPGTRLTVT.

The genes are TRBV10-3 and TRBJ2-7; 10 bases line up with TRBD1. V trimming: 3 bases; J trimming: 3 bases; junction bases outside the gene matches: 5. Germline CDR1 is ENHRY and CDR2 is SYGVKD. CDR3 size: 15 residues. Here the CDR3 reads CAISDPDRGVYEQYF. Here the CDR3 DNA reads TGTGCCATCAGTGACCCGGACAGGGGGGTCTACGAGCAGTACTTC.

The rearrangement links TRBV7-3 to TRBJ2-1; D may be TRBD2 (7 bases). The CDR3 runs 13 residues. V was trimmed by 3 bases and J by 9 bases, leaving 12 bases between them. CDR1 is SGHTA, CDR2 FQGTGA, per germline. The DNA of the CDR3 is TGTGCCAGCAGCTTTGATCGGGGGGCTGAGCAGTTCTTC. Its protein product is CASSFDRGAEQFF.

In nucleotides, the CDR3 is TGTGCCAGCAGCCAAGAAAGGGGCCGAACTACACTTAGCTCCTACAATGAGCAGTTCTTC. It is translated as CASSQERGRTTLSSYNEQFF. The chain recombines TRBV14 with TRBJ2-1; the D gene is possibly TRBD1 (5 bases). Germline CDR1 is SGHDN and CDR2 is FVKESK. The CDR3 extends over 20 amino acids. The V end lost 0 bases, the J end lost 0 bases, and 21 bases lay between the germline ends.

The count of this clone is one. The V call is TRBV20-1, the J call TRBJ2-1; 12 bases match TRBD2. This CDR3 region has 17 residues. Germline V CDR1 and CDR2: DFQATT, SNEGSKA (reference sequence). J was trimmed by 10 bases and V by 3 bases; bases with no gene match: 16. CDR3 protein: CSASHRLAGAVRSEQFF. The CDR3 bases are TGCAGTGCTAGTCACAGACTAGCGGGGGCCGTAAGATCCGAGCAGTTCTTC.

The sample holds many counts of this clone. The chain has TRBV7-9 and TRBJ1-2; 8 positions agree with TRBD1. With 3 bases clipped from V and 4 bases from J, the junction kept 4 bases outside the gene matches. Germline values: CDR1 SEHNR, CDR2 FQNEAQ (reference sequence). The CDR3 length is 14 residues. For the CDR3, the DNA is TGTGCCAGCAGCTTGGGACAGGCGGGCTATGGCTACACCTTC. It translates to CASSLGQAGYGYTF. Full variable domain (outside the CDR3, taken from reference TRBV7-9 and TRBJ1-2): DTGVSQNPRHKITKRGQNVTFRCDPISEHNRLYWYRQTLGQGPEFLTYFQNEAQLEKSRLLSDRFSAERPKGSFSTLEIQRTEQGDSAMYLCASSLGQAGYGYTFGSGTRLTVV.

The gene calls are TRBV5-1 and TRBJ2-7; D is uncertain. Trimming left V 1 base short and J 2 bases short, with 16 bases between. Germline CDR1 reads SGHRS; CDR2 reads YFSETQ. CDR3 length: 16 amino acids. The CDR3 region is CASSLTAESLTYEQYF. The CDR3 coding sequence is TGCGCCAGCAGCTTGACGGCGGAAAGTCTCACCTACGAGCAGTACTTC. The complete variable domain, with remaining parts taken from reference TRBV5-1 and TRBJ2-7, reads KAGVTQTPRYLIKTRGQQVTLSCSPISGHRSVSWYQQTPGQGLQFLFEYFSETQRNKGNFPGRFSGRQFSNSRSEMNVSTLELGDSALYLCASSLTAESLTYEQYFGPGTRLTVT.

This chain uses TRBV5-4 with TRBJ1-2, with 10 bases identical to TRBD1. Germline lookup yields CDR1 SGHNT and CDR2 YYREEE (reference sequence). J was trimmed by 4 bases and V by 5 bases; bases with no gene match: 11. The CDR3 is 16 amino acids. Here the CDR3 DNA reads TGTGCCAGCAGACCCGGGACAGGGGTATCATCCTATGGCTACACCTTC. This translates into CASRPGTGVSSYGYTF.

The V gene is TRBV7-9, the J gene TRBJ1-1, with unresolved D. CDR3 length equals 14 residues. V was cut by 1 base and J by 0 bases, with 6 bases left in between. Germline V lookup: CDR1 SEHNR, CDR2 FQNEAQ (reference sequence). The CDR3, as DNA: TGTGCCAGCAGCTTAGATACGGTGAACACTGAAGCTTTCTTT. This translates into CASSLDTVNTEAFF.

The chain joins TRBV10-3 to TRBJ2-3, with D possibly being TRBD2 (6 bases). The CDR3 is 14 residues long. V gave up 10 bases and J gave up 0 bases, with 14 bases separating them. Germline lookup yields CDR1 ENHRY and CDR2 SYGVKD. Here the CDR3 reads CANGGGISTDTQYF. The CDR3 bases are TGTGCCAACGGTGGCGGGATCAGCACAGATACGCAGTATTTT.

The rearrangement links TRBV3-1 (or the pseudogene TRBV3-2) to TRBJ2-1, with 7 bases aligning to TRBD2. CDR1 is LGHDT and CDR2 is YNNKEL in the germline V gene (reference sequence). V was pared by 4 bases and J by 7 bases, with 7 bases of the junction left unmatched. CDR3 size: 14 residues. The CDR3 bases are TGTGCCAGCAGCCCGTGGACTAGTGTGAATGAGCAGTTCTTC. Translation: CASSPWTSVNEQFF.

The CDR3 DNA is TGTGCCAGCAGCCAATCCCCGGGACTAGCGGATTTAGCCAAAAACATTCAGTACTTC. It specifies CASSQSPGLADLAKNIQYF. The rearrangement uses TRBV16 and TRBJ2-4; 11 nucleotides agree with TRBD2. The CDR3 consists of 19 residues. Germline values: CDR1 KGHSY, CDR2 FQNENV. V trimming: 0 bases; J trimming: 0 bases; junction bases outside the gene matches: 7.

The chain couples TRBV10-3 to TRBJ2-1; D gene uncertain. V was shortened by 0 bases and J by 4 bases, with 7 bases between the two germline ends. CDR1 and CDR2 (germline): ENHRY, SYGVKD. The length of the CDR3 is 14 residues. The CDR3 is CAISESGPYNEQFF. The DNA of the CDR3 is TGTGCCATCAGTGAGTCTGGGCCGTACAATGAGCAGTTCTTC.

The CDR3 spells CASSISTVLYGYTF. The DNA of the CDR3 is TGTGCCAGTAGTATTTCTACGGTCCTCTATGGCTACACCTTC. The rearrangement joins TRBV19 to TRBJ1-2; D ambiguous. Trimming took off 3 bases at V and 4 bases at J, with 12 bases between the two ends. The CDR3 length is 14 residues. In germline, CDR1 is LNHDA, CDR2 SQIVND (reference sequence).

The V and J genes are TRBV7-2 and TRBJ1-1; unclear D gene. The ends were cut back, 1 base at V and 6 bases at J, with 6 bases in the middle. Per the germline V gene, CDR1 is SGHTA and CDR2 is FQGNSA. The CDR3 is 12 amino acids. The CDR3 sequence is CASSLGVAEAFF. As DNA, the CDR3 is TGTGCCAGCAGCTTAGGAGTCGCTGAAGCTTTCTTT.

The chain uses TRBV2 and TRBJ1-1; TRBD1 might be the D (6 bases). Trimming stripped 1 base from V and 14 bases from J, with 17 bases between. The CDR3 covers 13 residues. Germline values: CDR1 SNHLY, CDR2 FYNNEI. The CDR3 protein is CASSEGSDRRRFF. As DNA, the CDR3 is TGTGCCAGCAGTGAAGGGTCGGACAGAAGGCGCTTCTTT.

This clone was seen a few times. The V and J genes are TRBV10-3 and TRBJ2-2; 8 positions match TRBD1. V was pared by 10 bases and J by 5 bases, with 9 bases of the junction left unmatched. This CDR3 comprises 14 residues. Per germline, CDR1 ENHRY and CDR2 SYGVKD. The chain's CDR3 is CATRGPGGTGELFF. The DNA of the CDR3 is TGTGCCACCAGGGGGCCAGGGGGGACCGGGGAGCTGTTTTTT.